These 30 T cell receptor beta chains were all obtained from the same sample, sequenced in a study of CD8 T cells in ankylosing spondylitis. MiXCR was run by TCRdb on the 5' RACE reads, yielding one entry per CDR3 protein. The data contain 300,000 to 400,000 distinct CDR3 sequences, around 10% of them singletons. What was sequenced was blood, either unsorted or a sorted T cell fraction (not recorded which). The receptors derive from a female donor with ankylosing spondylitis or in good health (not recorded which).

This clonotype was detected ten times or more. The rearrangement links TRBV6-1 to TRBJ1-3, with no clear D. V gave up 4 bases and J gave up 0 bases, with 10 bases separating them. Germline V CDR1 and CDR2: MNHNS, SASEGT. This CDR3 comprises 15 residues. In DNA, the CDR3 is TGTGCCAGCAGTGGTCGCTCCATCTCTGGAAACACCATATATTTT. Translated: CASSGRSISGNTIYF.

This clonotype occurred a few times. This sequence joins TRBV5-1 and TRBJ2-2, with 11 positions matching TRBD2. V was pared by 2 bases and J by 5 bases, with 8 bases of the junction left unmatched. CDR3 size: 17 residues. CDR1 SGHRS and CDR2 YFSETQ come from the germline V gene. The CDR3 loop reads CASSFGRLAGKTGELFF. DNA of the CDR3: TGCGCCAGCAGCTTCGGGAGACTAGCGGGAAAGACCGGGGAGCTGTTTTTT.

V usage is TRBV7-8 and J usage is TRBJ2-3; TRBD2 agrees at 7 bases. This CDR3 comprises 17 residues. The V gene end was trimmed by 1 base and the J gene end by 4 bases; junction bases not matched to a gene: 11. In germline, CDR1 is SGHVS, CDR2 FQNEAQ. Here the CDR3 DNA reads TGTGCCAGCAGCTTAGGGGCGGCGGGGGTAGGTGCAGATACGCAGTATTTT. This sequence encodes CASSLGAAGVGADTQYF.

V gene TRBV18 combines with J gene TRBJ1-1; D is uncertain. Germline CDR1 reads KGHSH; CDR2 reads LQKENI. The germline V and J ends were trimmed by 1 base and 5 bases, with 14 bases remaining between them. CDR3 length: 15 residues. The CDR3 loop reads CASSPRIISLTEAFF. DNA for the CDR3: TGTGCCAGCTCACCACGTATAATTTCGTTGACTGAAGCTTTCTTT.

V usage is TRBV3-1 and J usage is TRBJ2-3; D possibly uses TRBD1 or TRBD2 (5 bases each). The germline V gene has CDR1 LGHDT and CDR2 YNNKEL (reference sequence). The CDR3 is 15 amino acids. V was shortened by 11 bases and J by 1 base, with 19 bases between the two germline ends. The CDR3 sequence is CASCPPGPRTDTQYF. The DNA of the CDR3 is TGTGCCTCCTGCCCGCCGGGACCTCGCACAGATACGCAGTATTTT.

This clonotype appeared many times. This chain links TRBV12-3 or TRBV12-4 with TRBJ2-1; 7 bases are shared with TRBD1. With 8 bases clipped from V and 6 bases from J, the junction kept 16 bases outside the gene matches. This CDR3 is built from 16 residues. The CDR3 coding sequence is TGTGCCAGCTCCCTCGGGCTATCAGGGGGTGGCAATGAGCAGTTCTTC. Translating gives CASSLGLSGGGNEQFF.

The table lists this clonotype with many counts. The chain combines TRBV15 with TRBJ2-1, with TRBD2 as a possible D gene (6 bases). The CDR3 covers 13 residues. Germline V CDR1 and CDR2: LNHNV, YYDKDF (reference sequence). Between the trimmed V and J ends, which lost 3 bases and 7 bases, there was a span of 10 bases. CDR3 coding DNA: TGTGCCACCAGCAGGGAGGGGAGGAATGAGCAGTTCTTC. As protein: CATSREGRNEQFF.

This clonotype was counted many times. This CDR3 is CSARDRNRGNTEAFF. CDR3 bases: TGCAGTGCTAGAGATCGTAATAGGGGGAACACTGAAGCTTTCTTT. The V call is TRBV20-1, the J call TRBJ1-1, with TRBD1 as a possible D gene (5 bases). Germline assignment: CDR1 DFQATT and CDR2 SNEGSKA (reference sequence). Trimming took off 0 bases at V and 1 base at J, with 12 bases between the two ends. This CDR3 contains 15 residues.

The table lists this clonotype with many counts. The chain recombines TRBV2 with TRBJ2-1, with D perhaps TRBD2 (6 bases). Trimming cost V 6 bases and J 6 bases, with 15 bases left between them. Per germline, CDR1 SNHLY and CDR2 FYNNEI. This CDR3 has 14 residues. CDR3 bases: TGTGCCAGCAGGGCCCACGGGAGTCTCAATGAGCAGTTCTTC. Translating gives CASRAHGSLNEQFF.

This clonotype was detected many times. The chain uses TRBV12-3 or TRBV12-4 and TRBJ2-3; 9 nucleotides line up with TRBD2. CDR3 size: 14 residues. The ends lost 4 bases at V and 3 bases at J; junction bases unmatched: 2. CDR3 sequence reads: CASSWRGGTDTQYF. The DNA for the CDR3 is TGTGCCAGCAGTTGGCGGGGGGGAACAGATACGCAGTATTTT.

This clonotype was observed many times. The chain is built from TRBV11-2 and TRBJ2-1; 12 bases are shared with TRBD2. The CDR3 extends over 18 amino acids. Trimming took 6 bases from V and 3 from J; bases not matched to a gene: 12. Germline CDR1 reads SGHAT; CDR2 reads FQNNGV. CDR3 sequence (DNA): TGTGCCAGCAGTATCATTCGGACTAGCGGGAAAAACTACAATGAGCAGTTCTTC. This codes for CASSIIRTSGKNYNEQFF.

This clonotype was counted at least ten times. The CDR3 region is CASSPYAGGLTF. Written as DNA, the CDR3 is TGTGCCAGCAGCCCTTATGCAGGGGGGTTGACTTTC. J is TRBJ2-6 and V is TRBV7-2, with a tentative D call TRBD1 (7 bases). Trimming left V 5 bases short and J 17 bases short, with 16 bases between. This CDR3 is 12 amino acids long. Germline loops: CDR1 SGHTA, CDR2 FQGNSA. Drawing the rest from reference TRBV7-2 and TRBJ2-6, the complete variable domain is GAGVSQSPSNKVTEKGKDVELRCDPISGHTALYWYRQSLGQGLEFLIYFQGNSAPDKSGLPSDRFSAERTGGSVSTLTIQRTQQEDSAVYLCASSPYAGGLTFGAGSRLTVL.

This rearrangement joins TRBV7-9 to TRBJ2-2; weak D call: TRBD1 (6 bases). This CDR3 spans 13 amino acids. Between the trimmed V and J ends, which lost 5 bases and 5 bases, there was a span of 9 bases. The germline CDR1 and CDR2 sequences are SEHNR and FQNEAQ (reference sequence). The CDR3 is CASSQQGTGELFF. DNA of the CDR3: TGTGCCAGCAGCCAGCAGGGGACCGGGGAGCTGTTTTTT.

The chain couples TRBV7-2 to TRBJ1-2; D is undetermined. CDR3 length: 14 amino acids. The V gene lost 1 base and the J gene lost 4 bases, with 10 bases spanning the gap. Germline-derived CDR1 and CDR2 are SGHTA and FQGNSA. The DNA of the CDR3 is TGTGCCAGCAGCTTAGATTCGGCAATCTATGGCTACACCTTC. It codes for CASSLDSAIYGYTF. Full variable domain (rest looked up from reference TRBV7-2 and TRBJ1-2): GAGVSQSPSNKVTEKGKDVELRCDPISGHTALYWYRQSLGQGLEFLIYFQGNSAPDKSGLPSDRFSAERTGGSVSTLTIQRTQQEDSAVYLCASSLDSAIYGYTFGSGTRLTVV.

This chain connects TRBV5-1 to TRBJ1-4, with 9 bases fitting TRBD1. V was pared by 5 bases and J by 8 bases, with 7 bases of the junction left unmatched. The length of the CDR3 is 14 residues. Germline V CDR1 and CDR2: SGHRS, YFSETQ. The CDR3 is CASSRDRAREKLFF. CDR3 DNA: TGCGCCAGCAGTCGGGACAGGGCTAGAGAAAAACTGTTTTTT.

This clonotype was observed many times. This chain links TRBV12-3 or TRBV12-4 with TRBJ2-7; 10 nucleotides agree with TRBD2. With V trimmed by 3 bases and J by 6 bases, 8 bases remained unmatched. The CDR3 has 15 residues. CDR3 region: CASSFSSGRMGEQYF. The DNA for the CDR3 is TGTGCCAGCAGTTTTTCTAGCGGGAGAATGGGCGAGCAGTACTTC.

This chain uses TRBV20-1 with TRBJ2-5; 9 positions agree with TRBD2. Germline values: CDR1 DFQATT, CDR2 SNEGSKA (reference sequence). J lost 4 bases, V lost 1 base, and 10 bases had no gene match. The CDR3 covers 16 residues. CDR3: CSARASLAGRGETQYF. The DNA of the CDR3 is TGCAGTGCTAGAGCATCGCTAGCGGGACGAGGAGAGACCCAGTACTTC.

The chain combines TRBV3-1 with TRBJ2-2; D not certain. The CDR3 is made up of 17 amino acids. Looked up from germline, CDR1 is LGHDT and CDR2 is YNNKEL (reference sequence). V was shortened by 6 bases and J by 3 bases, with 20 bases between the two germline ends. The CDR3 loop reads CASSRSDIILDTGELFF. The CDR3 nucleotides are TGTGCCAGCAGTCGATCCGACATCATCTTGGACACCGGGGAGCTGTTTTTT. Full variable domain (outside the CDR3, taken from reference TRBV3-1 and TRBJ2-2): DTAVSQTPKYLVTQMGNDKSIKCEQNLGHDTMYWYKQDSKKFLKIMFSYNNKELIINETVPNRFSPKSPDKAHLNLHINSLELGDSAVYFCASSRSDIILDTGELFFGEGSRLTVL.

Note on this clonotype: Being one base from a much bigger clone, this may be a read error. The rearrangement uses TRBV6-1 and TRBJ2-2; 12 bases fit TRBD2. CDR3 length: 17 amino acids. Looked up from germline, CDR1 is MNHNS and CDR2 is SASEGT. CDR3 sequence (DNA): TGTGCCAGCAGAAGACTAGCGGGGGCCATAAACACCGGGGAGCTGCTTTTT. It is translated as CASRRLAGAINTGELLF.

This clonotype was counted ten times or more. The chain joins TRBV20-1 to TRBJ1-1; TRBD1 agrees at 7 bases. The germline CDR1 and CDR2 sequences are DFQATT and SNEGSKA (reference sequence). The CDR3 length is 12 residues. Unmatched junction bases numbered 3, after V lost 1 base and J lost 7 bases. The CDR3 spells CSARGGQREAFF. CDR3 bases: TGCAGTGCTAGAGGGGGACAGCGTGAAGCTTTCTTT.

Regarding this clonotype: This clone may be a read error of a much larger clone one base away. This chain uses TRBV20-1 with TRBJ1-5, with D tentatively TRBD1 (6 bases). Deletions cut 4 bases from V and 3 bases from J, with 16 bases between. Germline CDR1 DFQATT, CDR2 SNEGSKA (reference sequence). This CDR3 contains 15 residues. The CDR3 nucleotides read TGCAGTGCTATACCAGGGGTTTCTAACAATCAGCCCCAGCATTTT. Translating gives CSAIPGVSNNQPQHF.

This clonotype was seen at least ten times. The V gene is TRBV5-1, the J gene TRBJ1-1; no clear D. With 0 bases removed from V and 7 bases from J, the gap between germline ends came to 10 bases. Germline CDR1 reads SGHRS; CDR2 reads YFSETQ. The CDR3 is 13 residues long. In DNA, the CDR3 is TGCGCCAGCAGCTTGGTGCGCAGCCGTGAAGCTTTCTTT. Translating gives CASSLVRSREAFF.

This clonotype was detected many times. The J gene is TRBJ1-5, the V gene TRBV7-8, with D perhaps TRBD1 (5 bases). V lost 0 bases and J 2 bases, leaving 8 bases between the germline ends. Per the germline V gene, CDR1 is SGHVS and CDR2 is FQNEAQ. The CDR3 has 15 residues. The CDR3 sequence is CASSLAAQGNQPQHF. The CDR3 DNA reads TGTGCCAGCAGCTTAGCTGCACAGGGCAATCAGCCCCAGCATTTT.

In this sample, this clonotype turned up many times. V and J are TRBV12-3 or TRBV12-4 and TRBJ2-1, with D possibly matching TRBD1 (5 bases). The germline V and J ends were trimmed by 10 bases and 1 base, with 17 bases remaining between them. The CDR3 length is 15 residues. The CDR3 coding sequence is TGTGCCACCCCCCCTAGGGCAGGGTCCTACAATGAGCAGTTCTTC. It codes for CATPPRAGSYNEQFF.

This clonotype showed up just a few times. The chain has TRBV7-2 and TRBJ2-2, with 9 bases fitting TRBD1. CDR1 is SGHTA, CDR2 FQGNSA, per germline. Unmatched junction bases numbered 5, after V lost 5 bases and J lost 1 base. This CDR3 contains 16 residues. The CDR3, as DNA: TGTGCCAGCAGCAAGGCGGGACAGGGGAACACCGGGGAGCTGTTTTTT. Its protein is CASSKAGQGNTGELFF.

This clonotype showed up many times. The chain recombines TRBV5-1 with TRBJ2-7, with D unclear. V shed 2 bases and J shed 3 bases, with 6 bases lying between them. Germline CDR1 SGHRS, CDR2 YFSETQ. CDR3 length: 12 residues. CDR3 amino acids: CASSLSDYEQYF. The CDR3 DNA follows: TGCGCCAGCAGCTTATCCGACTACGAGCAGTACTTC.

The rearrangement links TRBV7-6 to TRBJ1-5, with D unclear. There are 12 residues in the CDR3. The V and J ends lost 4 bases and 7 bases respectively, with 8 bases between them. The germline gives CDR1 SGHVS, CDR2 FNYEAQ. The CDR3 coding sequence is TGTGCCAGCAGCTCCGTGGGGCAGCCCCAGCATTTT. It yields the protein CASSSVGQPQHF. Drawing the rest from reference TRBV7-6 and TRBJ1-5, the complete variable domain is GAGVSQSPRYKVTKRGQDVALRCDPISGHVSLYWYRQALGQGPEFLTYFNYEAQQDKSGLPNDRFSAERPEGSISTLTIQRTEQRDSAMYRCASSSVGQPQHFGDGTRLSIL.

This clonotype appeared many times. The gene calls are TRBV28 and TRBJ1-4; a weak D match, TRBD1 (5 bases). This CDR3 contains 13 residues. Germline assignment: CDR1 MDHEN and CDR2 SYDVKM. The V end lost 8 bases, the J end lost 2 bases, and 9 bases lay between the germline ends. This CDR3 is CASRGVTNEKLFF. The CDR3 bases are TGTGCCAGCCGAGGGGTCACTAATGAAAAACTGTTTTTT.

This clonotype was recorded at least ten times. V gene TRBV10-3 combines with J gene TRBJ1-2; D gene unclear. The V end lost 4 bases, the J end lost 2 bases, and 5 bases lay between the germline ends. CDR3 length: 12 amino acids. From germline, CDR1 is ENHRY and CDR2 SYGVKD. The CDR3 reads CAISVGNYGYTF. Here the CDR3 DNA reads TGTGCCATCAGTGTCGGGAACTATGGCTACACCTTC.

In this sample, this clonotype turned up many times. This CDR3 is CASRDSSGGYTQYF. The CDR3 nucleotides are TGTGCCAGCAGGGACTCTAGCGGGGGTTATACGCAGTATTTT. The chain uses TRBV12-3 or TRBV12-4 and TRBJ2-3; TRBD2 agrees at 10 bases. Losses at the gene ends were 6 bases for V and 7 bases for J; bases not matched to a gene: 7. The CDR3 contains 14 residues.